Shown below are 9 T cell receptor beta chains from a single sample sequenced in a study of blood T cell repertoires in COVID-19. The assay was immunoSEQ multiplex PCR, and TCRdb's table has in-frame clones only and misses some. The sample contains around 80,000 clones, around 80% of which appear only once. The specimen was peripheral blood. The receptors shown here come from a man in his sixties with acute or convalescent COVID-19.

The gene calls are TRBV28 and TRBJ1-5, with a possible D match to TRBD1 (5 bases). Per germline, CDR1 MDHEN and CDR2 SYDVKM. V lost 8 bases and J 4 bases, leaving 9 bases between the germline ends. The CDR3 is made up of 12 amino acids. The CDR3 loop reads CASGGGNQPQHF. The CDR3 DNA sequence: TGTGCCAGCGGGGGGGGAAATCAGCCCCAGCATTTT.

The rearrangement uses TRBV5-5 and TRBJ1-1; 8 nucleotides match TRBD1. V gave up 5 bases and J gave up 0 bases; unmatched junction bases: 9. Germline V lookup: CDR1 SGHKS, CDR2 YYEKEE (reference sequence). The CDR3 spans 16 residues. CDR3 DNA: TGTGCCAGCAGAAGACAGGGGTTAAACATGAACACTGAAGCTTTCTTT. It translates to CASRRQGLNMNTEAFF.

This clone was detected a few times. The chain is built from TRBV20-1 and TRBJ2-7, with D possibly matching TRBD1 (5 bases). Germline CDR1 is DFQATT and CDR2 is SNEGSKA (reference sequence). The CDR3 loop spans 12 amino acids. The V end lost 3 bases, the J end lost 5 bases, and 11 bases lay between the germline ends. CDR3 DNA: TGCAGTGCTAGTAAGGACACCCACGAGCAGTACTTC. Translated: CSASKDTHEQYF.

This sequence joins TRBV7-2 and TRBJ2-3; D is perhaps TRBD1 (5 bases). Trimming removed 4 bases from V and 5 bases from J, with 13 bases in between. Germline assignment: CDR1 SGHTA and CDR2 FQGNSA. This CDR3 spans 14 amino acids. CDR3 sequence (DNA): TGTGCCAGCAGCTACGACAGAGGTGGAGATACGCAGTATTTT. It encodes CASSYDRGGDTQYF.

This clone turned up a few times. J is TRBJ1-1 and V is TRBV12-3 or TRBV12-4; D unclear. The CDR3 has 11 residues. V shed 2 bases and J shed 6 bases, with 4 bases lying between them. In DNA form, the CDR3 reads TGTGCCAGCAGTTTAATAGCTGAAGCTTTCTTT. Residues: CASSLIAEAFF.

The DNA of the CDR3 is TGCGCCAGCAGCGTTTTCTTCGGGGTCGACAATGAGCAGTTCTTC. Translation gives CASSVFFGVDNEQFF. The gene calls are TRBV4-1 and TRBJ2-1; maybe TRBD2 (5 bases). Trimming took 5 bases from V and 5 from J, leaving 16 bases between them. This CDR3 spans 15 amino acids. CDR1 and CDR2 (germline): MGHRA, YSYEKL.

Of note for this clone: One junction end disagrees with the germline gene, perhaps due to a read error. The CDR3 DNA is TGTGCCACCAGACGGACAGGGGGCTCCAACGAGCAGTACTTC. Translation: CATRRTGGSNEQYF. This chain connects TRBV6-5 to TRBJ2-7, with 11 bases matching TRBD1. The germline V gene has CDR1 MNHEY and CDR2 SVGAGI. The CDR3 is 14 amino acids.

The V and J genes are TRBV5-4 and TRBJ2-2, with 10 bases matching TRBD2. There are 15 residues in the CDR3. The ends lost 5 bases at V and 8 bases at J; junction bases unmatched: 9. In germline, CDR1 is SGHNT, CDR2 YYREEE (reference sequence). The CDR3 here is CASREGTSVLGELFF. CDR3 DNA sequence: TGTGCCAGCAGGGAAGGGACTAGCGTATTGGGGGAGCTGTTTTTT. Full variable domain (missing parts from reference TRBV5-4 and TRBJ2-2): ETGVTQSPTHLIKTRGQQVTLRCSSQSGHNTVSWYQQALGQGPQFIFQYYREEENGRGNFPPRFSGLQFPNYSSELNVNALELDDSALYLCASREGTSVLGELFFGEGSRLTVL.

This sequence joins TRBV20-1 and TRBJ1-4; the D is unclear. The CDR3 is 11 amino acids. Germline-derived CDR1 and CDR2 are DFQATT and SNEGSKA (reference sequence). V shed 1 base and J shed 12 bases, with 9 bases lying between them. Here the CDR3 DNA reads TGCAGTGCTAGAGTGAGCGGGGAACTGTTTTTT. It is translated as CSARVSGELFF.